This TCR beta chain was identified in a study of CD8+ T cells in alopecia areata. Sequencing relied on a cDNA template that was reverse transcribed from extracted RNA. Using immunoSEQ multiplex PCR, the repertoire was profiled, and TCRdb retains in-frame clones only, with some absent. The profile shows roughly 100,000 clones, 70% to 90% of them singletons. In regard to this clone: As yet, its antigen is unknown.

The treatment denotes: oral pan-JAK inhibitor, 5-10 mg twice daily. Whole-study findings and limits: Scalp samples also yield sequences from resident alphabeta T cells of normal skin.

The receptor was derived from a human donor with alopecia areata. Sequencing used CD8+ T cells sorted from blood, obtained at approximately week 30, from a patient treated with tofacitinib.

The CDR3 DNA is TGTGCCTGGAACGGGTACACCGGGGAGCTGTTTTTT. Translation gives CAWNGYTGELFF. This chain connects TRBV30 to TRBJ2-2; D gene ambiguous. This CDR3 comprises 12 residues. The V gene lost 4 bases and the J gene lost 3 bases, with 6 bases spanning the gap. CDR1 is GTSNPN and CDR2 is SVGIG in the germline V gene (reference sequence).